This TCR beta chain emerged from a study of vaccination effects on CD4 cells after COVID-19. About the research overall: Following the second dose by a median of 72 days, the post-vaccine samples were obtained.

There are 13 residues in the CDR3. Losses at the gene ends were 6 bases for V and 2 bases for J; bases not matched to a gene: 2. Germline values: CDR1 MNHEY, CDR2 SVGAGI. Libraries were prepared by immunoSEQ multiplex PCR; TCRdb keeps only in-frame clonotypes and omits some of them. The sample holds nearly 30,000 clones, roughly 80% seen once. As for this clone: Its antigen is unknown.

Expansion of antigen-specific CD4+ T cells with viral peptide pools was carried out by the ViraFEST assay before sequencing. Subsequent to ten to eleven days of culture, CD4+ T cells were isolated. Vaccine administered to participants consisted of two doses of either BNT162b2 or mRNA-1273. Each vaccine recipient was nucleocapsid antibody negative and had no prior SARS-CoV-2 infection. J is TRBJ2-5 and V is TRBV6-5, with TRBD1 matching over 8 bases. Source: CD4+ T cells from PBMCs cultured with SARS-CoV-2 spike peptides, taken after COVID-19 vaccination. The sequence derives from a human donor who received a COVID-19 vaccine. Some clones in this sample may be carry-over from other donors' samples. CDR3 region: CASSRDRQETQYF. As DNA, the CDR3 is TGTGCCAGCAGCCGGGACAGGCAAGAGACCCAGTACTTC.